Presented here are 26 T cell receptor beta chains from one specimen sequenced in a study of Graves' ophthalmopathy and Graves' hyperthyroidism. The sequenced template was RNA, covering the TCR beta CDR3 region. The first-round RT-PCR employed HTBI primers together with the Qiagen OneStep RT-PCR kit. A multiplex PCR was then performed as the second round. A single record per CDR3 protein comes from TCRdb applying MiXCR to the multiplex PCR reads. The sample has around 1,000,000 distinct CDR3 sequences, 35% to 40% seen once. The sample taken for sequencing was peripheral blood or thyroid tissue (not recorded which). All receptors derive from an adult man with Graves' hyperthyroidism.

The V gene is TRBV4-3, the J gene TRBJ2-7, with TRBD2 matching over 11 bases. CDR1 and CDR2 (germline): LGHNA, YSLEER. This CDR3 is 16 amino acids long. Unmatched junction bases numbered 7, after V lost 3 bases and J lost 3 bases. This chain's CDR3 is CASSQGTGTSGYEQYF. Here the CDR3 DNA reads TGCGCCAGCAGCCAGGGGACAGGGACTAGCGGCTACGAGCAGTACTTC.

The genes are TRBV20-1 and TRBJ2-5; D is possibly TRBD1 or TRBD2 (5 bases each). CDR1 and CDR2 (germline): DFQATT, SNEGSKA (reference sequence). The CDR3 runs 15 residues. Trimming took 0 bases from V and 2 from J, leaving 13 bases between them. CDR3 DNA: TGCAGTGCTAGAGAGCCCGGGGCTATACAAGAGACCCAGTACTTC. It translates to CSAREPGAIQETQYF.

Details on this clonotype: A much larger clonotype is one base distant, so this may be a read error. This chain joins TRBV29-1 and TRBJ2-5, with 11 bases that match TRBD2. CDR1 and CDR2 (germline): SQVTM, ANQGSEA. The CDR3 has 17 residues. The trim removed 5 bases at V and 1 base at J, leaving 12 bases unmatched. CDR3 amino acids: CSVPGLAEEARQETQYF. Here the CDR3 DNA reads TGCAGCGTTCCGGGACTAGCGGAGGAGGCCCGCCAAGAGACCCAGTACTTC.

This clonotype was detected ten times or more. The rearrangement joins TRBV2 to TRBJ2-7; D is tentatively TRBD1 or TRBD2 (5 bases each). The CDR3 is made up of 17 amino acids. Trimming pared 5 bases from V and 3 bases from J, leaving 23 bases between. Germline CDR1 SNHLY, CDR2 FYNNEI. CDR3 coding DNA: TGTGCCAGCAGTCATCGGCAGGGTATCGGACTGAGCTACGAGCAGTACTTC. Its translation is CASSHRQGIGLSYEQYF. Full variable domain (rest looked up from reference TRBV2 and TRBJ2-7): EPEVTQTPSHQVTQMGQEVILRCVPISNHLYFYWYRQILGQKVEFLVSFYNNEISEKSEIFDDQFSVERPDGSNFTLKIRSTKLEDSAMYFCASSHRQGIGLSYEQYFGPGTRLTVT.

J is TRBJ1-1 and V is TRBV20-1, with 10 bases identical to TRBD1. The germline V gene encodes CDR1 DFQATT and CDR2 SNEGSKA (reference sequence). Unmatched junction bases numbered 4, after V lost 5 bases and J lost 4 bases. CDR3 length equals 13 residues. This CDR3 reads CSAEDRGGTEAFF. DNA for the CDR3: TGCAGTGCTGAGGACAGGGGGGGCACTGAAGCTTTCTTT.

Of note for this clonotype: With a much larger clone just one base away, this may be a read error. This CDR3 fails to terminate in the conserved phenylalanine or tryptophan, so it likely reflects a read error. The rearrangement links TRBV7-8 to TRBJ2-7, with 7 bases that match TRBD1. Looked up from germline, CDR1 is SGHVS and CDR2 is FQNEAQ. With V trimmed by 5 bases and J by 2 bases, 6 bases remained unmatched. The CDR3 covers 14 residues. The CDR3 loop is CASSRNRGTYEQYL. The CDR3 bases are TGTGCCAGCAGCCGCAACAGGGGTACCTACGAGCAGTACCTC.

The chain couples TRBV29-1 to TRBJ1-1, with D perhaps TRBD1 (5 bases). Trimming removed 6 bases at V and 0 bases at J, with 14 bases between. This CDR3 has 14 residues. CDR1 SQVTM and CDR2 ANQGSEA come from the germline V gene. The DNA for the CDR3 is TGCAGCGTCGCGCAGGGTATGTTGAACACTGAAGCTTTCTTT. It encodes CSVAQGMLNTEAFF.

This clonotype has more than one count but fewer than ten. The CDR3 region is CASSWKDREGGEQYF. The CDR3, as DNA: TGTGCCAGCAGCTGGAAGGACAGGGAAGGGGGTGAGCAGTACTTC. The chain carries TRBV27 and TRBJ2-7, with TRBD1 matching over 8 bases. CDR3 length: 15 residues. Germline CDR1 reads MNHEY; CDR2 reads SMNVEV (reference sequence). V was pared by 6 bases and J by 7 bases, with 14 bases of the junction left unmatched.

The rearrangement uses TRBV6-5 and TRBJ1-2; D is unclear. Germline CDR1 MNHEY, CDR2 SVGAGI. The length of the CDR3 is 14 residues. The V end lost 2 bases, the J end lost 2 bases, and 9 bases lay between the germline ends. CDR3 residues: CASSYMDGNYGYTF. CDR3 nucleotides: TGTGCCAGCAGTTACATGGACGGAAACTATGGCTACACCTTC.

This clonotype was observed many times. The V call is TRBV29-1, the J call TRBJ1-2; D not resolved. Germline lookup yields CDR1 SQVTM and CDR2 ANQGSEA. Trimming took 6 bases from V and 8 from J, leaving 16 bases between them. CDR3 size: 12 residues. Here the CDR3 reads CSVATGPAGYTF. The CDR3 bases are TGCAGCGTCGCCACCGGGCCAGCGGGCTACACCTTC.

V gene TRBV2 combines with J gene TRBJ1-4; D might be TRBD1 (6 bases). Trimming removed 6 bases from V and 8 bases from J, with 13 bases in between. CDR1 SNHLY and CDR2 FYNNEI come from the germline V gene. CDR3 length: 13 residues. The CDR3 region has the DNA TGTGCCAGCAGCTACTTGGGGGGCGAAAAACTGTTTTTT. It specifies CASSYLGGEKLFF.

Worth noting for this clonotype: One end of the junction fails to match germline, which may point to a read error. This chain links TRBV10-3 with TRBJ2-5; the match to TRBD2 covers 12 bases. Per the germline V gene, CDR1 is ENHRY and CDR2 is SYGVKD. The CDR3 extends over 16 amino acids. CDR3 protein: CASSEALAGGPETQYF. The CDR3 region has the DNA TGTGCCAGCAGTGAAGCCCTAGCGGGAGGGCCTGAGACCCAGTACTTC.

As concerns this clonotype: This sequence may be a read error, since a much larger clone differs from it by one base. The J gene is TRBJ1-2, the V gene TRBV10-3; maybe TRBD1 (6 bases). Germline CDR1 and CDR2: ENHRY and SYGVKD. This CDR3 is built from 13 residues. The CDR3 loop is CANSSTGYYGYTF. The DNA for the CDR3 is TGTGCCAACAGTTCAACAGGGTACTATGGCTACACCTTC.

The gene calls are TRBV20-1 and TRBJ1-3; D might be TRBD1 (5 bases). From germline, CDR1 is DFQATT and CDR2 SNEGSKA (reference sequence). With 7 bases removed from V and 0 bases from J, the gap between germline ends came to 16 bases. The CDR3 extends over 15 amino acids. The CDR3 DNA is TGCAGTGTTACAGGCGCCGCTGACTCTGGAAACACCATATATTTT. Encoded protein: CSVTGAADSGNTIYF.

The J gene is TRBJ1-2, the V gene TRBV9; 8 nucleotides line up with TRBD1. Germline V gene lookup returns CDR1 SGDLS and CDR2 YYNGEE. The CDR3 loop spans 14 amino acids. The ends lost 6 bases at V and 1 base at J; junction bases unmatched: 5. As DNA, the CDR3 is TGTGCCAGCACCGGACAGGGTGTTAACTATGGCTACACCTTC. Protein product: CASTGQGVNYGYTF.

This clonotype has a count of ten or more. The chain uses TRBV2 and TRBJ2-7; D unresolved. V was pared by 4 bases and J by 7 bases, with 11 bases between. The germline CDR1 and CDR2 sequences are SNHLY and FYNNEI. The CDR3 spans 12 residues. CDR3 coding DNA: TGTGCCAGCAGTGCGACGGAAAGGGAGCAGTACTTC. Translated, it gives CASSATEREQYF.

Ten or more counts support this clonotype. The V gene is TRBV7-9, the J gene TRBJ2-7; 7 bases align to TRBD1. CDR1 is SEHNR, CDR2 FQNEAQ, per germline (reference sequence). V dropped 3 bases and J dropped 6; count of bases not matched to a gene: 2. The CDR3 totals 12 residues. CDR3: CASSFDRAEQYF. In DNA, the CDR3 is TGTGCCAGCAGCTTCGACAGGGCCGAGCAGTACTTC.

This clonotype occurred many times. The V and J genes are TRBV20-1 and TRBJ2-5, with TRBD2 identical over 11 bases. The CDR3 loop spans 16 amino acids. Per germline, CDR1 DFQATT and CDR2 SNEGSKA (reference sequence). V was pared by 0 bases and J by 5 bases, with 8 bases of the junction left unmatched. Written as DNA, the CDR3 is TGCAGTGCTAGAGATCGACGGGCTAGCGGGAGGGAGACCCAGTACTTC. Translating gives CSARDRRASGRETQYF.

This clonotype was seen many times. V is TRBV7-9 and J is TRBJ1-2, with 7 bases matching TRBD1. J was trimmed by 12 bases and V by 5 bases; bases with no gene match: 9. The germline CDR1 and CDR2 sequences are SEHNR and FQNEAQ (reference sequence). The CDR3 runs to 12 residues. The CDR3 protein is CASSRSTGEDTF. In DNA, the CDR3 is TGTGCCAGCAGCCGTAGTACAGGGGAGGACACCTTC.

Only a few counts were recorded for this clonotype. This sequence joins TRBV5-1 and TRBJ2-5, with 7 bases lining up with TRBD1. The CDR3 runs to 13 residues. V trimming: 4 bases; J trimming: 9 bases; junction bases outside the gene matches: 9. The V gene's germline CDR1 is SGHRS and CDR2 YFSETQ. The DNA for the CDR3 is TGCGCCAGCAGCGTTAGGTCGGGACAGCCCCAGTACTTC. This encodes CASSVRSGQPQYF. The full variable domain, rest sourced from reference TRBV5-1 and TRBJ2-5, is KAGVTQTPRYLIKTRGQQVTLSCSPISGHRSVSWYQQTPGQGLQFLFEYFSETQRNKGNFPGRFSGRQFSNSRSEMNVSTLELGDSALYLCASSVRSGQPQYFGPGTRLLVL.

Remarks on this clonotype: This may be a read error: a much more frequent sequence differs by one nucleotide. The V gene is TRBV7-9, the J gene TRBJ2-7; perhaps TRBD2 as D (5 bases). Germline lookup yields CDR1 SEHNR and CDR2 FQNEAQ (reference sequence). This CDR3 is 14 amino acids long. DNA for the CDR3: TGTGCCAGCAGCATAGCATTGGTCGGGAAGGAGCAGTACTTC. This gives the protein CASSIALVGKEQYF.

This clonotype has at least ten counts. The chain has TRBV7-9 and TRBJ1-4, with D possibly being TRBD1 (6 bases). The CDR3 extends over 16 amino acids. V lost 0 bases and J lost 6, with 14 bases in between. CDR1 is SEHNR and CDR2 is FQNEAQ in the germline V gene (reference sequence). The CDR3 protein is CASSLAFGTTDEKLFF. CDR3 sequence (DNA): TGTGCCAGCAGCTTAGCTTTCGGGACAACGGATGAAAAACTGTTTTTT. Based on the CDR3 plus reference TRBV7-9 and TRBJ1-4, the full variable domain is DTGVSQNPRHKITKRGQNVTFRCDPISEHNRLYWYRQTLGQGPEFLTYFQNEAQLEKSRLLSDRFSAERPKGSFSTLEIQRTEQGDSAMYLCASSLAFGTTDEKLFFGSGTQLSVL.

For this clonotype: This may arise from a read error, as a much more abundant clone is one base away. The V and J genes are TRBV10-3 and TRBJ1-2; no definite D call. The length of the CDR3 is 10 residues. The V gene's germline CDR1 is ENHRY and CDR2 SYGVKD. Trimming stripped 2 bases from V and 7 bases from J, with 2 bases between. Written as DNA, the CDR3 is TGTGCCATCAGTGAGGCTGGCTACACCTTC. Amino acids: CAISEAGYTF.

The chain links TRBV7-8 to TRBJ1-2, with D possibly TRBD1 on 5 matching bases. CDR3 length equals 15 residues. V was trimmed by 2 bases and J by 4 bases, leaving 14 bases between them. Germline CDR1 SGHVS, CDR2 FQNEAQ. CDR3 nucleotides: TGTGCCAGCAGCTTACTGTTCGCAGGGTCCTATGGCTACACCTTC. It encodes CASSLLFAGSYGYTF. Full variable domain (remainder filled in from reference TRBV7-8 and TRBJ1-2): GAGVSQSPRYKVAKRGQDVALRCDPISGHVSLFWYQQALGQGPEFLTYFQNEAQLDKSGLPSDRFFAERPEGSVSTLKIQRTQQEDSAVYLCASSLLFAGSYGYTFGSGTRLTVV.

This clonotype was detected once. J is TRBJ1-1 and V is TRBV7-9, with a possible D match to TRBD1 (5 bases). CDR3 length equals 13 residues. CDR1 and CDR2 from the germline V gene are SEHNR and FQNEAQ (reference sequence). V was trimmed by 5 bases and J by 3 bases, leaving 10 bases between them. CDR3 sequence: CASSADSYTEAFF. As DNA, the CDR3 is TGTGCCAGCAGCGCTGACAGTTACACTGAAGCTTTCTTT.

With regard to this clonotype: This clone may be a read error of a much larger clone one base away. The rearrangement uses TRBV11-2 and TRBJ2-5; 8 bases fit TRBD2. V lost 2 bases and J lost 3; bases outside the gene matches: 5. Per germline, CDR1 SGHAT and CDR2 FQNNGV. This CDR3 has 15 residues. CDR3 DNA: TGTGCCAGCAGCTTAACCCGGGGGGGGGAAGAGACCCAGTACTTC. Protein: CASSLTRGGEETQYF.